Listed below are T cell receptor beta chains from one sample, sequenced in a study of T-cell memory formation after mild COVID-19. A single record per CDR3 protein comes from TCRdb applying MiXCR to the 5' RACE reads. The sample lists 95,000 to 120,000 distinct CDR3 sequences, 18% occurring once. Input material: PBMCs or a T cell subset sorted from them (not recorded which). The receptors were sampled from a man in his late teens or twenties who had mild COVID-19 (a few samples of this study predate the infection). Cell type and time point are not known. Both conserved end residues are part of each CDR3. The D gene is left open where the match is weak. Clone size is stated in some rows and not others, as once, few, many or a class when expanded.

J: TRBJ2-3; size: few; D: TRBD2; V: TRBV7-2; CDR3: CASSLLSGEPYTQYF; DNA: TGTGCCAGCAGCTTACTTAGCGGGGAACCTTATACGCAGTATTTT
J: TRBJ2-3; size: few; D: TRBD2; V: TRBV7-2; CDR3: CASSEGLAGTDTQYF; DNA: TGTGCCAGCAGCGAGGGACTAGCGGGTACAGATACGCAGTATTTT
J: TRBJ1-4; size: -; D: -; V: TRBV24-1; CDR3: CATSDAGPPGRNEKLFF; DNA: TGTGCCACCAGTGACGCAGGACCCCCCGGGCGGAATGAAAAACTGTTTTTT
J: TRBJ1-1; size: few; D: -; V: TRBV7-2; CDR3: CASSLGGGSNTEAFF; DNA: TGTGCCAGCAGCTTGGGGGGAGGGTCGAACACTGAAGCTTTCTTT
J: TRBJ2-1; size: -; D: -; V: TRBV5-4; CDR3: CASSSWQATEQFF; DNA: TGTGCCAGCAGCTCCTGGCAGGCCACTGAGCAGTTCTTC
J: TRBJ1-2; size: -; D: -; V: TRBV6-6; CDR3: CASSSPDRPLYGYTF; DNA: TGTGCCAGCAGTTCGCCGGACCGACCTCTCTATGGCTACACCTTC
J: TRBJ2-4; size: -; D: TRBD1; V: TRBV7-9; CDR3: CASSFGDRADIQYF; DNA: TGTGCCAGCAGCTTCGGTGACAGGGCTGACATTCAGTACTTC
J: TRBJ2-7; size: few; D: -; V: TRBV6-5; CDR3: CASSSYLLGGYEQYF; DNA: TGTGCCAGCAGTTCCTACTTGTTAGGGGGGTACGAGCAGTACTTC
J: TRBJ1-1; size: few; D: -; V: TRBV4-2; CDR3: CASSQDLTIGQNEAFF; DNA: TGTGCCAGCAGCCAAGACCTAACCATCGGACAGAATGAAGCTTTCTTT
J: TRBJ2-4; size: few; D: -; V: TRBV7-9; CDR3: CASRRPRGCGNIQYF; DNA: TGTGCCAGCCGCCGGCCCCGGGGATGTGGGAACATTCAGTACTTC
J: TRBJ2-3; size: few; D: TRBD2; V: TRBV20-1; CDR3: CSASGGAGGSTDTQYF; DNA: TGCAGTGCTAGTGGGGGAGCGGGGGGAAGCACAGATACGCAGTATTTT
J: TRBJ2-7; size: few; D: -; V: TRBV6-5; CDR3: CASSYRGPSSYEQYF; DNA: TGTGCCAGCAGTTACCGGGGACCAAGCTCCTACGAGCAGTACTTC
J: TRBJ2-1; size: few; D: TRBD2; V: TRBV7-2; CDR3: CASSLFVAGSYNEQFF; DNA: TGTGCCAGCAGCTTATTTGTAGCGGGGTCCTACAATGAGCAGTTCTTC
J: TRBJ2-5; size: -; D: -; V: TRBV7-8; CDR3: CASRGEEWAF; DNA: TGTGCCAGCAGAGGTGAAGAATGGGCCTTC
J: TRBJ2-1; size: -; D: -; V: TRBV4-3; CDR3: CASSQEERQSDEQFF; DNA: TGCGCCAGCAGCCAAGAGGAACGGCAGAGCGATGAGCAGTTCTTC
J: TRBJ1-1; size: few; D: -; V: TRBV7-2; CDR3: CASSLDSIRNTEAFF; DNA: TGTGCCAGCAGCTTAGACAGCATACGGAACACTGAAGCTTTCTTT
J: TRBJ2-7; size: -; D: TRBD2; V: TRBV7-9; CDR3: CASSLPGLVYEQYF; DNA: TGTGCCAGCAGTCTGCCGGGACTAGTCTACGAGCAGTACTTC
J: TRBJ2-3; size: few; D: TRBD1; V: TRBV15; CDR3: CATSRDRGTDTQYF; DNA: TGTGCCACCAGCAGGGACAGGGGCACAGATACGCAGTATTTT
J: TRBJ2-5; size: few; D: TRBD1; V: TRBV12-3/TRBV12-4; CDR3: CASREGDSVTQYF; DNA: TGTGCCAGCAGAGAAGGGGACAGTGTAACCCAGTACTTC
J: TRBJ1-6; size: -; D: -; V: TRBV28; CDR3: CASSRSTRPLHF; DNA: TGTGCCAGCAGTCGAAGTACACGACCCCTCCACTTT
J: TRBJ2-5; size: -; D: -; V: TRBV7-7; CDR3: CASGSGQQETQYF; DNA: TGTGCTAGCGGCTCGGGACAGCAAGAGACCCAGTACTTC
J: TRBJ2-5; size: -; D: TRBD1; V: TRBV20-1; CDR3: CSASERTGGQETQYF; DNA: TGCAGTGCTAGTGAACGGACAGGGGGACAAGAGACCCAGTACTTC